One and the same sample provided the 12 T cell receptor beta chains below, sequenced in a study of blood T cells in healthy people across ages. It was with a sample-barcoded 5' primer and a J-beta primer mix that a second PCR of roughly 7 to 11 cycles was run. From the 5' RACE reads, TCRdb called clonotypes with MiXCR, one entry per CDR3 protein. The table includes approximately 1.5 million distinct CDR3 sequences, 30% to 40% detected once. The sample consisted of blood. These receptors were obtained from a woman aged 25-40 years in good health.

There are a few counts of this clonotype. The rearrangement links TRBV28 to TRBJ2-7, with 8 bases aligning to TRBD1. V lost 6 bases to trimming and J lost 4 bases; unmatched junction nucleotides: 5. Germline lookup yields CDR1 MDHEN and CDR2 SYDVKM. This CDR3 comprises 13 residues. As DNA, the CDR3 is TGTGCCAGCAGGACAGGGGTAACGTACGAGCAGTACTTC. Translating gives CASRTGVTYEQYF. The full variable domain, completed using reference TRBV28 and TRBJ2-7, is DVKVTQSSRYLVKRTGEKVFLECVQDMDHENMFWYRQDPGLGLRLIYFSYDVKMKEKGDIPEGYSVSREKKERFSLILESASTNQTSMYLCASRTGVTYEQYFGPGTRLTVT.

Here the CDR3 reads CASSGRGLNSNQPQHF. The CDR3 nucleotides read TGTGCCAGCAGCGGTCGGGGGCTGAATAGCAATCAGCCCCAGCATTTT. This rearrangement joins TRBV6-1 to TRBJ1-5; tentative D call: TRBD1 (6 bases). Germline CDR1 is MNHNS and CDR2 is SASEGT. With 6 bases removed from V and 0 bases from J, the gap between germline ends came to 15 bases. This CDR3 comprises 16 residues.

The chain is built from TRBV6-2 or TRBV6-3 and TRBJ2-7, with TRBD1 identical over 7 bases. Germline loops: CDR1 MNHEY, CDR2 SVGEGT. V shed 0 bases, J shed 0 bases, and the junction held 5 bases outside the gene matches. CDR3 length equals 16 residues. CDR3 DNA sequence: TGTGCCAGCAGTTACTCTCCGACAGGGAGCTCCTACGAGCAGTACTTC. It is translated as CASSYSPTGSSYEQYF.

This chain uses TRBV11-3 with TRBJ2-5, with D tentatively TRBD1 (5 bases). V was shortened by 5 bases and J by 2 bases, with 15 bases between the two germline ends. The CDR3 extends over 15 amino acids. Germline V gives CDR1 SGHNT, CDR2 YENEEA. CDR3 DNA: TGTGCCAGCAGCCTAGGATTCAGGGAACAAGAGACCCAGTACTTC. Translated: CASSLGFREQETQYF.

This rearrangement joins TRBV20-1 to TRBJ1-5; possible D gene TRBD1, 5 bases. CDR1 is DFQATT, CDR2 SNEGSKA, per germline (reference sequence). The V gene lost 7 bases and the J gene lost 6 bases, with 13 bases spanning the gap. The CDR3 is 12 amino acids. CDR3 nucleotide sequence: TGCAGTGTCAGGGAGGGGATTCAGCCCCAGCATTTT. This encodes CSVREGIQPQHF.

The CDR3 region is CASSLGRVQGYGYTF. CDR3 in DNA: TGTGCCAGCAGCTTAGGCAGAGTCCAGGGGTATGGCTACACCTTC. The gene calls are TRBV11-2 and TRBJ1-2; D is perhaps TRBD1 (6 bases). Trimming removed 1 base at V and 5 bases at J, with 14 bases between. Looked up from germline, CDR1 is SGHAT and CDR2 is FQNNGV. This CDR3 contains 15 residues.

The DNA of the CDR3 is TGTGCCAGCAGTCTTGCCCAATGGAATGAGCAGTTCTTC. Translating gives CASSLAQWNEQFF. This chain connects TRBV27 to TRBJ2-1, with D unclear. Trimming left V 5 bases short and J 7 bases short, with 12 bases between. CDR1 and CDR2 (germline): MNHEY, SMNVEV (reference sequence). The CDR3 length is 13 residues.

The table lists this clonotype with many counts. This rearrangement joins TRBV4-1 to TRBJ2-7; D perhaps matches TRBD1 (5 bases). The CDR3 has 14 amino acids. In germline, CDR1 is MGHRA, CDR2 YSYEKL. V was shortened by 1 base and J by 1 base, with 8 bases between the two germline ends. The CDR3 loop is CASSQGTPSYEQYF. In DNA, the CDR3 is TGCGCCAGCAGCCAAGGGACACCTTCCTACGAGCAGTACTTC.

This clonotype was seen only a few times. The V call is TRBV3-1, the J call TRBJ1-4; TRBD1 aligns across 9 bases. J gave up 4 bases and V 4 bases, and 4 bases lay outside the gene matches. CDR1 is LGHDT, CDR2 YNNKEL, per germline (reference sequence). The CDR3 extends over 15 amino acids. The CDR3 nucleotides read TGTGCCAGCAGCCCAGGACAGGGGCGTAATGAAAAACTGTTTTTT. Protein product: CASSPGQGRNEKLFF.

With regard to this clonotype: With a much larger clone just one base away, this may be a read error. This chain links TRBV29-1 with TRBJ2-1; no clear D. The CDR3 sequence is 11 residues long. The ends were cut back, 7 bases at V and 4 bases at J, with 8 bases in the middle. The germline V gene encodes CDR1 SQVTM and CDR2 ANQGSEA. The CDR3 nucleotides are TGCAGCGGGAGCACTTACAATGAGCAGTTCTTC. Translated: CSGSTYNEQFF.

V usage is TRBV6-5 and J usage is TRBJ2-2; 7 positions agree with TRBD1. The CDR3 length is 13 residues. V gave up 5 bases and J gave up 6 bases; unmatched junction bases: 3. The germline CDR1 and CDR2 sequences are MNHEY and SVGAGI. The CDR3: CASSKTGSGELFF. For the CDR3, the DNA is TGTGCCAGCAGTAAGACAGGGTCCGGGGAGCTGTTTTTT.

In this sample, this clonotype turned up a few times. This chain joins TRBV29-1 and TRBJ1-5; TRBD1 aligns across 7 bases. Germline values: CDR1 SQVTM, CDR2 ANQGSEA. The trim removed 5 bases at V and 2 bases at J, leaving 9 bases unmatched. The CDR3 covers 15 residues. CDR3 coding DNA: TGCAGCGTTATTGAGCAGGGGGTGGGCAATCAGCCCCAGCATTTT. Translated: CSVIEQGVGNQPQHF.